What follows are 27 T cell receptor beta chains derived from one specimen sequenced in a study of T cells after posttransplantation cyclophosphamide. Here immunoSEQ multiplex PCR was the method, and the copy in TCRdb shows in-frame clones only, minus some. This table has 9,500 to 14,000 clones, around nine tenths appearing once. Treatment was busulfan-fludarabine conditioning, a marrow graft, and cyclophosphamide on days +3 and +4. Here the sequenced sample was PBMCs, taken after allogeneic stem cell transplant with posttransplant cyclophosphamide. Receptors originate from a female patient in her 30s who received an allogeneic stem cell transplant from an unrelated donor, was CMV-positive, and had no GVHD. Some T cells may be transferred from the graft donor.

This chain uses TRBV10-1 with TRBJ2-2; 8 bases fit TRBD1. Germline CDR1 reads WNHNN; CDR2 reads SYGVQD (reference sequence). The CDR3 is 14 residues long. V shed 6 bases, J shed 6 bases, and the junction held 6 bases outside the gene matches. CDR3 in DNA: TGCGCCAGCAGCGACAGGGGTGGGTCCGGGGAGCTGTTTTTT. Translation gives CASSDRGGSGELFF.

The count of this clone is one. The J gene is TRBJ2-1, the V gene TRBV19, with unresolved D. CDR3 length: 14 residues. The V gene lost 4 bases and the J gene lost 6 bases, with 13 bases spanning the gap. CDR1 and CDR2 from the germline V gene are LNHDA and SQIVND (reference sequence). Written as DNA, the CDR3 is TGTGCCAGTAGTACCACGCGAGTCGCCAATGAGCAGTTCTTC. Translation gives CASSTTRVANEQFF.

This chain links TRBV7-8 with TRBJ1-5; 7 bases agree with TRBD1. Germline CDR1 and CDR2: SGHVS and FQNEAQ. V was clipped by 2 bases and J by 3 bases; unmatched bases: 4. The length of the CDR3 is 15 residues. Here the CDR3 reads CASSLSDRVNQPQHF. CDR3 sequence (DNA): TGTGCCAGCAGCTTATCCGACAGGGTCAATCAGCCCCAGCATTTT.

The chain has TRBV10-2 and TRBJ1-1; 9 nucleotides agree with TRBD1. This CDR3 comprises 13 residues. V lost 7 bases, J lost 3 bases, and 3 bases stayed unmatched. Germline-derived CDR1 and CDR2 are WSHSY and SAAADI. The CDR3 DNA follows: TGCGCCAGCAAGACAGGGGGATACACTGAAGCTTTCTTT. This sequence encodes CASKTGGYTEAFF.

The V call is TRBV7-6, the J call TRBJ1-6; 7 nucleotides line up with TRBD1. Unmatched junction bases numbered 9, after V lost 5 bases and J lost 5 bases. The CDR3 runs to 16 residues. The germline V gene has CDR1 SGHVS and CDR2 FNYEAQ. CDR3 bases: TGTGCCAGCAGCCTCCATGGGGACAGAGATAATTCACCCCTCCACTTT. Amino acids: CASSLHGDRDNSPLHF.

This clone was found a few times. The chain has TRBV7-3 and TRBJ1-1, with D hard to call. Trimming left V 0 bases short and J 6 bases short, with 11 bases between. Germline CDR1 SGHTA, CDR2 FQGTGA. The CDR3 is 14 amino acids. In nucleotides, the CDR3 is TGTGCCAGCAGCTTAACGGGAGACTCGCCTGAAGCTTTCTTT. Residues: CASSLTGDSPEAFF. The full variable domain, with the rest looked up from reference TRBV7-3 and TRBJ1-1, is GAGVSQTPSNKVTEKGKYVELRCDPISGHTALYWYRQSLGQGPEFLIYFQGTGAADDSGLPNDRFFAVRPEGSVSTLKIQRTERGDSAVYLCASSLTGDSPEAFFGQGTRLTVV.

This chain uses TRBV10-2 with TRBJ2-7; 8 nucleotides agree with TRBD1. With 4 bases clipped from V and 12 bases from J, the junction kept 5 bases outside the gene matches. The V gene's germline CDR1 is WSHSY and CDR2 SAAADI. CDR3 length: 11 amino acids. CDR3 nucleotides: TGCGCCAGCAGTGCAGGACAGGGCGCGTACTTC. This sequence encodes CASSAGQGAYF.

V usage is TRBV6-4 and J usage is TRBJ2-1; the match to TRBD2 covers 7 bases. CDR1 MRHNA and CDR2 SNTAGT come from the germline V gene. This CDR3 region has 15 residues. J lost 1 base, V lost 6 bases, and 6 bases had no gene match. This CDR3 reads CASSTYSGSYNEQFF. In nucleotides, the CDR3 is TGTGCCAGCAGCACCTATAGCGGGTCCTACAATGAGCAGTTCTTC.

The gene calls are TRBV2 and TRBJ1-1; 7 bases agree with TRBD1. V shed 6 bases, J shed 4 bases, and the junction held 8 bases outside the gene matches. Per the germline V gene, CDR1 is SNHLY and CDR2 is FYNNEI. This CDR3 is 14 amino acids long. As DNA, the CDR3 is TGTGCCAGCAGCCCACAGGGGTTGGGCACTGAAGCTTTCTTT. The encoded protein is CASSPQGLGTEAFF.

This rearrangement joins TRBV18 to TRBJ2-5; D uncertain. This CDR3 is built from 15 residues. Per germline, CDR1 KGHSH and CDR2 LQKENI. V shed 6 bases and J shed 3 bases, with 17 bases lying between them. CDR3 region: CASSPSQFPEETQYF. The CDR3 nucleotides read TGTGCCAGCTCGCCTAGTCAGTTCCCCGAAGAGACCCAGTACTTC.

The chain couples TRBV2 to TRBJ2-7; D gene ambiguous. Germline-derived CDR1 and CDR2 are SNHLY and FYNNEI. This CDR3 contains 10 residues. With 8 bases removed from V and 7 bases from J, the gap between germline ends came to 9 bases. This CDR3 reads CASVTSEQYF. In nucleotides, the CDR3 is TGTGCCAGCGTAACATCGGAGCAGTACTTC.

CDR3 region: CASSLEQGATEAFF. The CDR3, as DNA: TGTGCCAGCAGCCTGGAGCAGGGCGCCACTGAAGCTTTCTTT. The chain carries TRBV11-3 and TRBJ1-1; D perhaps matches TRBD1 (5 bases). Germline CDR1 and CDR2: SGHNT and YENEEA. Between the trimmed V and J ends, which lost 5 bases and 4 bases, there was a span of 14 bases. The CDR3 has 14 residues. The whole variable domain, filled in from reference TRBV11-3 and TRBJ1-1, reads EAGVVQSPRYKIIEKKQPVAFWCNPISGHNTLYWYLQNLGQGPELLIRYENEEAVDDSQLPKDRFSAERLKGVDSTLKIQPAELGDSAVYLCASSLEQGATEAFFGQGTRLTVV.

CDR3 nucleotide sequence: TGCAGCGTCCTTGGGGACAGGGTATTCTCTGGCTACACCTTC. As protein: CSVLGDRVFSGYTF. The chain has TRBV29-1 and TRBJ1-2; 9 nucleotides line up with TRBD1. Germline V gene data show CDR1 as SQVTM and CDR2 as ANQGSEA. Trimming took 6 bases from V and 7 from J; bases not matched to a gene: 12. CDR3 size: 14 residues. Together with reference TRBV29-1 and TRBJ1-2, the CDR3 gives the full variable domain: SAVISQKPSRDICQRGTSLTIQCQVDSQVTMMFWYRQQPGQSLTLIATANQGSEATYESGFVIDKFPISRPNLTFSTLTVSNMSPEDSSIYLCSVLGDRVFSGYTFGSGTRLTVV.

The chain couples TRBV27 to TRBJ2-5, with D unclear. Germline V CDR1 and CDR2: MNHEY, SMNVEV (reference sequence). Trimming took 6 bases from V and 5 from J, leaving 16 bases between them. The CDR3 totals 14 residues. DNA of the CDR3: TGTGCCAGCAGCCTGACCCTTTTCGGGGAGACCCAGTACTTC. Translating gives CASSLTLFGETQYF.

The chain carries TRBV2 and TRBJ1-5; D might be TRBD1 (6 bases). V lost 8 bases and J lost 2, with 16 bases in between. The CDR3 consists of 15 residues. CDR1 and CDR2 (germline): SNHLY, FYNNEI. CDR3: CASGTGNSGNQPQHF. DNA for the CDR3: TGTGCCAGCGGTACAGGGAATAGTGGCAATCAGCCCCAGCATTTT.

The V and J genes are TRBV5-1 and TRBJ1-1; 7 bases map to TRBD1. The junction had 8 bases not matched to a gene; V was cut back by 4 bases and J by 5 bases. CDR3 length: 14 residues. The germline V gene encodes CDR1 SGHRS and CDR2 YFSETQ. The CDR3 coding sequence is TGCGCCAGCAGCAAAGTGACAGGGTCAACTGAAGCTTTCTTT. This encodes CASSKVTGSTEAFF. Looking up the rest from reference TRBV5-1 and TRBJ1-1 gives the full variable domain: KAGVTQTPRYLIKTRGQQVTLSCSPISGHRSVSWYQQTPGQGLQFLFEYFSETQRNKGNFPGRFSGRQFSNSRSEMNVSTLELGDSALYLCASSKVTGSTEAFFGQGTRLTVV.

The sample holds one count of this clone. CDR3 sequence reads: CASSQGDRGFYEQYF. DNA for the CDR3: TGCGCCAGCAGCCAAGGGGACAGGGGATTCTACGAGCAGTACTTC. The chain links TRBV4-1 to TRBJ2-7; 10 bases fit TRBD1. This CDR3 has 15 amino acids. V lost 1 base and J lost 3; bases outside the gene matches: 3. CDR1 is MGHRA, CDR2 YSYEKL, per germline.

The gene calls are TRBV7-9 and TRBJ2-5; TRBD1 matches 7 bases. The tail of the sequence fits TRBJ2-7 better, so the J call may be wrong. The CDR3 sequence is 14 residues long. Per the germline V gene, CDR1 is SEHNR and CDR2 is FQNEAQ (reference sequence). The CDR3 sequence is CASSGNRGVYEQYF. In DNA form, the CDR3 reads TGTGCCAGCAGCGGGAACAGGGGTGTCTACGAGCAGTACTTC.

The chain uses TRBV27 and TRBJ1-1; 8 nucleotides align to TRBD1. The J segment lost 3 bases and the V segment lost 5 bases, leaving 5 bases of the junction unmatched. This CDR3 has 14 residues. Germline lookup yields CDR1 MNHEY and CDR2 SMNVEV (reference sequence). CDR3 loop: CASSARDRYTEAFF. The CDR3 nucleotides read TGTGCCAGCAGTGCCCGGGACAGGTACACTGAAGCTTTCTTT.

The CDR3 nucleotides read TGTGCCAGCAGTGTCTCTGCGGGGAGCTACAATGAGCAGTTCTTC. This codes for CASSVSAGSYNEQFF. The rearrangement uses TRBV6-4 and TRBJ2-1; a possible D gene is TRBD2 (6 bases). The CDR3 is made up of 15 amino acids. Germline lookup yields CDR1 MRHNA and CDR2 SNTAGT. V dropped 4 bases and J dropped 3 bases, with 13 bases sitting between them.

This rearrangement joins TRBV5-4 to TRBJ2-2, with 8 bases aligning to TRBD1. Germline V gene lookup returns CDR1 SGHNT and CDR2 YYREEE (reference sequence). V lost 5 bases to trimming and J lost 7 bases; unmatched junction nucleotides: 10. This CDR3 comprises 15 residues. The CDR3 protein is CASSRQGSQGGELFF. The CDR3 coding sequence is TGTGCCAGCAGTCGACAGGGGTCGCAAGGCGGGGAGCTGTTTTTT.

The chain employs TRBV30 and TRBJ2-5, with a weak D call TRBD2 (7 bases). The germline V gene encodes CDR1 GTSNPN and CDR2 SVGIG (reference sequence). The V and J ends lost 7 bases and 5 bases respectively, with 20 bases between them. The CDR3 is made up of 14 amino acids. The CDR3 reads CASTGGGRWETQYF. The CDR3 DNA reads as TGTGCCTCGACTGGGGGGGGCAGGTGGGAGACCCAGTACTTC.

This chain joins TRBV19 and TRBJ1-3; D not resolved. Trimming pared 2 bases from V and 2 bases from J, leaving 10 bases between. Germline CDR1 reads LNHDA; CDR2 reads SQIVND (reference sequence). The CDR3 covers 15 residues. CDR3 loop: CASSINLGAGNTIYF. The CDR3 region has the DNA TGTGCCAGTAGTATAAACCTGGGAGCTGGAAACACCATATATTTT.

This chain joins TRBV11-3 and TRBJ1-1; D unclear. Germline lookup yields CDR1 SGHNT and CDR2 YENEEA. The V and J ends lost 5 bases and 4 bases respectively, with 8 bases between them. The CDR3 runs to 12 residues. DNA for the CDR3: TGTGCCAGCAGCGTGGAGGGCACTGAAGCTTTCTTT. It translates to CASSVEGTEAFF.

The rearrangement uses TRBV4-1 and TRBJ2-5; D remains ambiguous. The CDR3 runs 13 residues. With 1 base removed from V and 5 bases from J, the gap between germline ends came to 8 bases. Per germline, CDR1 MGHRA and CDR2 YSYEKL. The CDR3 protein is CASSQGLLETQYF. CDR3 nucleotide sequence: TGCGCCAGCAGCCAAGGTCTCCTTGAGACCCAGTACTTC.

The CDR3 reads CASSPGTKLQETQYF. Here the CDR3 DNA reads TGTGCCAGCTCACCAGGTACTAAACTGCAAGAGACCCAGTACTTC. V gene TRBV18 combines with J gene TRBJ2-5; no firm D call. The germline CDR1 and CDR2 sequences are KGHSH and LQKENI. CDR3 length: 15 amino acids. V gave up 2 bases and J gave up 2 bases, with 12 bases separating them.

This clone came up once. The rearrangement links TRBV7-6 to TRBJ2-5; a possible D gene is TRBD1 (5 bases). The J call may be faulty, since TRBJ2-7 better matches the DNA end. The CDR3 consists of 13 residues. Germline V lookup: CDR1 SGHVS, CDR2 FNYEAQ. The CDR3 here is CASSSGIRYEQYF. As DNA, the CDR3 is TGTGCCAGCAGCTCAGGGATCCGCTACGAGCAGTACTTC.